This T cell receptor beta chain is from a study of blood T cell repertoires in COVID-19. Study-level information: T cells, B-cell-depleted T cells, or PBMCs provided the cDNA or gDNA that served as material.

CDR1 is PRHDT and CDR2 is FYEKMQ in the germline V gene (reference sequence). The V gene lost 0 bases and the J gene lost 2 bases, with 10 bases spanning the gap. The length of the CDR3 is 15 residues. This table comes from immunoSEQ multiplex PCR, and its TCRdb copy is limited to in-frame clones, with some not included. This sample has about 50,000 clones, with roughly 91% found just once. The sequence was collected from an older man with active or convalescent COVID-19. Sequences were obtained from peripheral blood. V gene TRBV13 combines with J gene TRBJ2-5; a possible D gene is TRBD1 (6 bases). CDR3 bases: TGTGCCAGCAGCTTAGGACAGGGAGTTCAAGAGACCCAGTACTTC. Its translation is CASSLGQGVQETQYF.